This T cell receptor beta chain was sequenced during a study of blood T cell repertoires in COVID-19. Looking at the study overall: Acute and convalescent COVID-19 samples came from the United States, Italy and Spain.

With V trimmed by 5 bases and J by 0 bases, 5 bases remained unmatched. The CDR3 is made up of 15 amino acids. The germline V gene has CDR1 MNHEY and CDR2 SVGAGI. In the original processing: Amplification from reference gene primers served as the basis for estimated nucleated cell counts. Sequencing used immunoSEQ multiplex PCR; TCRdb keeps in-frame clones, though not all of them. From that table come the V and J calls and clone size; the DNA was used to work out D and trimming. The table has some 100,000 clones, just over 90% seen once; the top ten hold roughly 0.99%. The V gene is TRBV6-5, the J gene TRBJ2-3; 7 bases map to TRBD2. The sequencing sample was made of peripheral blood. This TCR was sampled from a man in his sixties with acute or convalescent COVID-19. The CDR3 nucleotides read TGTGCCAGCAGTCAATCTAGCGGAAGCACAGATACGCAGTATTTT. This sequence encodes CASSQSSGSTDTQYF.